The clone carrying this TCR beta chain was counted at least ten times. Relying on iRepertoire HTBI primers and Arm-PCR of CDR3 regions, the team built TCR beta libraries. TCRdb passed the multiplex PCR reads through MiXCR, listing each CDR3 protein once. Of about 240,000 distinct CDR3 sequences listed, 20% are singletons. Stated time point: newly diagnosed GD, antithyroid drugs for less than 3 months. There was RNA extracted from PBMCs, and the TCR library was made from it. Graves' disease was diagnosed by American Thyroid Association guidelines. The CDR3 loop spans 15 amino acids. CDR1 is KGHDR and CDR2 is SFDVKD in the germline V gene. V lost 3 bases to trimming and J lost 3 bases; unmatched junction nucleotides: 4. This sample is drawn from a study of regulatory T cells in long-lasting Graves disease.

The receptor comes from a female donor with Graves disease. The chain recombines TRBV24-1 with TRBJ2-5, with 9 nucleotides matching TRBD1. Sequences were derived from peripheral blood mononuclear cells (PBMCs), sampled at new diagnosis, from a patient treated with antithyroid drugs. CDR3 amino acids: CATSDPRTGEETQYF. CDR3 DNA: TGTGCCACCAGTGATCCTCGGACAGGGGAAGAGACCCAGTACTTC.